Listed here is a single TCR beta chain. This entry is derived from a study of blood T cell repertoires in COVID-19. Study information: Sites in the United States, Italy and Spain provided acute and convalescent COVID-19 samples. The analysed material was cDNA or gDNA that came from T cells, B-cell-depleted T cells, or PBMCs.

In the authors' workflow: How many nucleated cells were present was estimated from reference gene primer amplification. Here immunoSEQ multiplex PCR was the method, and the copy in TCRdb shows in-frame clones only, minus some. Clone size and V and J calls were adopted from that table, with D and trimming inferred from the DNA. The sample includes 100,000 to 150,000 clones, around 85% of them seen just once. V gave up 0 bases and J gave up 0 bases; unmatched junction bases: 6. The CDR3 spans 17 residues. The germline V gene has CDR1 GTSNPN and CDR2 SVGIG (reference sequence). V gene TRBV30 combines with J gene TRBJ1-5, with 9 positions matching TRBD1. Sequenced sample: peripheral blood. The clonotype was recovered from a woman in her forties or fifties with acute or convalescent COVID-19. This chain's CDR3 is CAWSVDRGEGSNQPQHF. In DNA form, the CDR3 reads TGTGCCTGGAGTGTGGACAGGGGAGAGGGTAGCAATCAGCCCCAGCATTTT. The entire variable domain, with the rest obtained from reference TRBV30 and TRBJ1-5, is as follows: SQTIHQWPATLVQPVGSPLSLECTVEGTSNPNLYWYRQAAGRGLQLLFYSVGIGQISSEVPQNLSASRPQDRQFILSSKKLLLSDSGFYLCAWSVDRGEGSNQPQHFGDGTRLSIL.